This is a list of T cell receptor beta chains from one sample in a study of T cell responses to AZD1222 COVID-19 vaccine. Assay used: immunoSEQ multiplex PCR; TCRdb lists only in-frame clones, some missing. This sample carries under 200,000 clones, over 80% of them seen once, and the ten largest clones take approximately 2.5%. The sequencing used peripheral blood, collected on day 0 of MenACWY control vaccination. These receptors were obtained from an adult in good health. CDR3s include the opening cysteine and the closing phenylalanine or tryptophan. D genes are given only for firm matches. Size tells how often a clone was seen (once, few, many) or the class of an expanded clone, and some rows leave it out.

v_call,j_call,d_call,clone_size,cdr3_aa,cdr3_nt
TRBV19,TRBJ1-5,NA,NA,CATRHGSNQPQHF,TGTGCCACCCGGCATGGAAGCAATCAGCCCCAGCATTTT
TRBV11-2,TRBJ2-3,NA,NA,CASSAHSAGTDTQYF,TGTGCCAGCAGCGCCCACTCGGCGGGCACAGATACGCAGTATTTT
TRBV5-5,TRBJ1-5,NA,NA,CASSLGVGTQPQHF,TGTGCCAGCAGCTTGGGTGTGGGGACGCAGCCCCAGCATTTT
TRBV7-2,TRBJ2-3,TRBD1,NA,CASSGGGTGGNTQYF,TGTGCCAGCAGCGGGGGAGGGACAGGGGGAAATACGCAGTATTTT
TRBV7-9,TRBJ2-7,NA,once,CASSSRVYEQYF,TGTGCCAGCAGCTCTCGAGTCTACGAGCAGTACTTC
TRBV9,TRBJ2-5,TRBD1,NA,CASSAHRGYQETQYF,TGTGCCAGCAGCGCTCACAGGGGATACCAAGAGACCCAGTACTTC
TRBV27,TRBJ2-7,NA,NA,CASSGGNSYEQYF,TGTGCCAGCAGTGGCGGGAACTCCTACGAGCAGTACTTC
TRBV7-3,TRBJ2-2,NA,once,CASRSGPVTGELFF,TGTGCCAGCAGGTCGGGACCAGTCACCGGGGAGCTGTTTTTT
TRBV3-1/TRBV3-2,TRBJ1-1,NA,NA,CASSQDTGSNTEAFF,TGTGCCAGCAGCCAAGATACAGGGTCGAACACTGAAGCTTTCTTT
TRBV11-2,TRBJ1-5,NA,NA,CASSFQGSGNQPQHF,TGTGCCAGCAGCTTTCAAGGTTCTGGCAATCAGCCCCAGCATTTT
TRBV5-1,TRBJ1-5,NA,NA,CASSLAENQPQHF,TGCGCCAGCAGCTTGGCGGAGAATCAGCCCCAGCATTTT
TRBV10-1,TRBJ2-2,TRBD1,NA,CASTATGGNTGELFF,TGCGCCAGCACCGCTACAGGGGGAAACACCGGGGAGCTGTTTTTT
TRBV6-5,TRBJ2-5,NA,NA,CASRGEGGRETQYF,TGTGCCAGCAGGGGGGAGGGGGGCAGAGAGACCCAGTACTTC
TRBV7-9,TRBJ2-2,TRBD2,NA,CASSLGLAGANTGELFF,TGTGCCAGCAGCTTAGGACTAGCGGGGGCCAACACCGGGGAGCTGTTTTTT
TRBV18,TRBJ1-1,NA,NA,CASSPLGGSDEAFF,TGTGCCAGCTCACCCCTGGGAGGCTCCGATGAAGCTTTCTTT
TRBV29-1,TRBJ2-2,NA,NA,CSAGGDPLYSGELFF,TGCAGCGCTGGAGGCGATCCCCTCTATTCCGGGGAGCTGTTTTTT
TRBV2,TRBJ1-1,NA,NA,CASNRDPNTEAFF,TGTGCCAGCAACCGGGACCCAAACACTGAAGCTTTCTTT
TRBV5-1,TRBJ2-7,TRBD1,NA,CASTIGQGAYEQYF,TGCGCCAGCACCATCGGACAGGGAGCCTACGAGCAGTACTTC
TRBV7-2,TRBJ1-5,NA,NA,CASSLDPKGKPQHF,TGTGCCAGCAGCTTAGACCCCAAAGGGAAACCCCAGCATTTT
TRBV6-4,TRBJ2-1,TRBD1,NA,CASSDSFGTDNNEQFF,TGTGCCAGCAGTGACTCGTTCGGGACAGACAACAATGAGCAGTTCTTC
TRBV28,TRBJ2-7,NA,NA,CASSPTGIGGEQYF,TGTGCCAGCAGTCCCACCGGGATCGGTGGGGAGCAGTACTTC
TRBV4-1,TRBJ1-2,NA,NA,CASSLATGYGYTF,TGCGCCAGCAGCCTCGCGACAGGCTATGGCTACACCTTC
TRBV7-9,TRBJ2-7,NA,NA,CASSSTESDPLEQYF,TGTGCCAGCAGCTCCACAGAGTCAGATCCCCTAGAGCAGTACTTC
TRBV27,TRBJ2-5,NA,NA,CASSFRVSLAQETQYF,TGTGCCAGCAGTTTCCGAGTTTCACTAGCCCAAGAGACCCAGTACTTC
TRBV5-6,TRBJ1-1,NA,NA,CASSLGRLNTEAFF,TGTGCCAGCAGCCTAGGGCGCCTGAACACTGAAGCTTTCTTT
TRBV5-6,TRBJ1-6,NA,NA,CASSLGADNSPLHF,TGTGCCAGCAGCTTGGGGGCCGATAATTCACCCCTCCACTTT
TRBV28,TRBJ2-7,TRBD1,NA,CASSFRDRGKGGRFYEQYF,TGTGCCAGCAGTTTCCGGGACAGGGGGAAAGGGGGGAGATTCTACGAGCAGTACTTC
TRBV6-6,TRBJ1-3,NA,NA,CASSYITDSGNTIYF,TGTGCCAGCAGTTATATAACGGACTCTGGAAACACCATATATTTT
TRBV7-8,TRBJ2-4,TRBD2,once,CASSPSRPTSGRGEGKNIQYF,TGTGCCAGCAGCCCCTCTCGCCCCACTAGCGGGAGGGGAGAGGGCAAAAACATTCAGTACTTC
TRBV5-1,TRBJ2-7,TRBD2,NA,CASSLQTGTRGIGNWEQYF,TGCGCCAGCAGCTTACAGACCGGGACTAGAGGCATTGGAAACTGGGAGCAGTACTTC
TRBV21-1,TRBJ1-1,NA,NA,CAIVGEWLVMNTEAFF,TGTGCCATCGTGGGTGAGTGGCTTGTCATGAACACTGAAGCTTTCTTT
TRBV2,TRBJ1-5,NA,NA,CASRETGNQPQHF,TGTGCCAGCAGGGAGACGGGAAATCAGCCCCAGCATTTT
TRBV5-4,TRBJ2-5,NA,NA,CASSPRDFQETQYF,TGTGCCAGCAGCCCCCGGGACTTCCAAGAGACCCAGTACTTC
TRBV30,TRBJ1-2,NA,NA,CAWSVARPTAGLRGYGYTF,TGTGCCTGGAGTGTCGCCCGGCCCACAGCAGGATTGAGGGGCTATGGCTACACCTTC
TRBV7-3,TRBJ2-2,NA,NA,CASSQMDTGELFF,TGTGCCAGCAGCCAGATGGACACCGGGGAGCTGTTTTTT
TRBV6-1,TRBJ1-1,TRBD1,NA,CASSDPPTGINTEAFF,TGTGCCAGCAGTGACCCGCCGACAGGGATCAACACTGAAGCTTTCTTT
TRBV6-9,TRBJ2-7,TRBD1,NA,CAGQGAGEQYF,TGTGCCGGGCAGGGGGCCGGCGAGCAGTACTTC
TRBV9,TRBJ2-7,NA,NA,CASSVDTFSYEQYF,TGTGCCAGCAGCGTAGACACCTTCTCCTACGAGCAGTACTTC
TRBV28,TRBJ2-7,NA,NA,CASSLSTVRGEQYF,TGTGCCAGCAGTTTATCGACGGTGCGGGGCGAGCAGTACTTC
TRBV10-3,TRBJ2-7,NA,NA,CAISLDSYEQYF,TGTGCCATCAGTTTGGACAGTTACGAGCAGTACTTC
TRBV5-1,TRBJ2-2,NA,NA,CASNRGSGELFF,TGCGCCAGCAATCGAGGCAGCGGGGAGCTGTTTTTT
TRBV9,TRBJ2-1,TRBD2,NA,CASSPRSASGYNEQFF,TGTGCCAGCAGCCCCCGAAGTGCTAGCGGTTACAATGAGCAGTTCTTC
TRBV4-2,TRBJ2-5,TRBD2,NA,CASSRLAGEVETQYF,TGTGCCAGCAGCCGTTTAGCGGGAGAGGTAGAGACCCAGTACTTC
TRBV6-1,TRBJ2-5,NA,NA,CASSEAWGLRQETQYF,TGTGCCAGCAGTGAAGCCTGGGGACTCCGCCAAGAGACCCAGTACTTC
TRBV15,TRBJ2-7,TRBD1,NA,CATSRLHSGTGKTYEQYF,TGTGCCACCAGCAGATTACATTCCGGGACAGGGAAGACCTACGAGCAGTACTTC
TRBV10-1,TRBJ2-7,NA,NA,CASGGDKGTYEQYF,TGCGCCAGCGGCGGCGACAAGGGGACCTACGAGCAGTACTTC
TRBV12-3/TRBV12-4,TRBJ1-4,NA,NA,CASSPRNEKLFF,TGTGCCAGCAGTCCCCGAAATGAAAAACTGTTTTTT
TRBV19,TRBJ2-5,TRBD2,NA,CASSSLTSGQETQYF,TGTGCCAGTAGTAGCTTAACTAGCGGACAAGAGACCCAGTACTTC
TRBV4-1,TRBJ2-3,TRBD2,NA,CASSLRLAGSDTQYF,TGCGCCAGCAGCCTCCGCCTAGCGGGATCAGATACGCAGTATTTT
TRBV11-2,TRBJ2-7,TRBD2,NA,CASSLDGGERYYEQYF,TGTGCCAGCAGCTTAGATGGGGGGGAGAGGTACTACGAGCAGTACTTC
TRBV30,TRBJ1-2,NA,NA,CAWSEETVGGGYTF,TGTGCCTGGAGCGAAGAGACAGTCGGCGGCGGCTACACCTTC
TRBV2,TRBJ1-5,NA,NA,CASSRDSNQPQHF,TGTGCCAGCAGTCGGGACAGCAATCAGCCCCAGCATTTT
TRBV28,TRBJ1-2,NA,NA,CASRQDKNYGYTF,TGTGCCAGCAGGCAGGACAAGAACTATGGCTACACCTTC
TRBV6-2/TRBV6-3,TRBJ2-2,TRBD1,once,CASSYLGDSGELFF,TGTGCCAGCAGTTATTTAGGGGACAGCGGGGAGCTGTTTTTT
TRBV2,TRBJ2-3,TRBD2,NA,CASSSGKSTDTQYF,TGTGCCAGCAGTAGCGGGAAAAGCACAGATACGCAGTATTTT
TRBV5-1,TRBJ2-5,NA,NA,CASSFLGTRGETQYF,TGCGCCAGCAGCTTTTTAGGGACACGGGGGGAGACCCAGTACTTC
TRBV7-9,TRBJ2-1,TRBD2,NA,CASDSGREINEQFF,TGTGCCAGCGATAGCGGGAGGGAGATCAATGAGCAGTTCTTC